At least ten counts were recorded for the clone carrying this T cell receptor beta chain. This sample was included in a study of T cell repertoires in cytomegalovirus infection. Across the study: A matching HLA type, together with CMV infection, was signaled by public TCR beta signatures.

TCRdb reprocessed the reads via MiXCR and lists one record per CDR3 protein. Of 400,000 to 550,000 distinct CDR3 sequences listed, around 11% were seen once; the top ten hold roughly 10%. The receptor was derived from a human donor in good health (CMV status not recorded). Some clones in this sample may be carry-over from other donors' samples. Sample: PBMCs.

The CDR3 loop reads CASSSPRGGGEQFF. In DNA form, the CDR3 reads TGTGCCAGCAGCTCGCCTCGGGGGGGGGGTGAGCAGTTCTTC. This chain joins TRBV11-2 and TRBJ2-1; TRBD2 matches 8 bases. The CDR3 has 14 amino acids. The germline V gene has CDR1 SGHAT and CDR2 FQNNGV. V shed 4 bases and J 9 bases; nucleotides not matched to a gene: 8.